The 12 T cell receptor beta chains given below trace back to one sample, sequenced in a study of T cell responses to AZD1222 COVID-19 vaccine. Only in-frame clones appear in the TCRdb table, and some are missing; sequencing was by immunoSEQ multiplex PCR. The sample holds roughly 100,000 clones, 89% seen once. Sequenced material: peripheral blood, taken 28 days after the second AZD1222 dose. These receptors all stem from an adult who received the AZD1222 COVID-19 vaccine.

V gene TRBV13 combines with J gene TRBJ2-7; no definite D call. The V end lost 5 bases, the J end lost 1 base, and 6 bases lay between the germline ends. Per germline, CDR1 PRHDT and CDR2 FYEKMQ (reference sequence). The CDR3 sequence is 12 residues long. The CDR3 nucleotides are TGTGCCAGCAGCCTACAGTCCTACGAGCAGTACTTC. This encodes CASSLQSYEQYF.

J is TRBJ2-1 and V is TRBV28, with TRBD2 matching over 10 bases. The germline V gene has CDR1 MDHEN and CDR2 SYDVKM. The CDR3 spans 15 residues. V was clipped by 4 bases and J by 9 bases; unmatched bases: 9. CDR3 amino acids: CASSYPSGRYTEQFF. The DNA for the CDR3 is TGTGCCAGCAGTTATCCTAGCGGGAGATATACTGAGCAGTTCTTC.

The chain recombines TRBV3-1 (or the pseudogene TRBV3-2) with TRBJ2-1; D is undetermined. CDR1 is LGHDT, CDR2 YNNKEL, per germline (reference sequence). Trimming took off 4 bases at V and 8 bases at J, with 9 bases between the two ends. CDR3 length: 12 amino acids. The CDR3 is CASSPDHYEQFF. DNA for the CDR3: TGTGCCAGCAGCCCGGATCACTATGAGCAGTTCTTC.

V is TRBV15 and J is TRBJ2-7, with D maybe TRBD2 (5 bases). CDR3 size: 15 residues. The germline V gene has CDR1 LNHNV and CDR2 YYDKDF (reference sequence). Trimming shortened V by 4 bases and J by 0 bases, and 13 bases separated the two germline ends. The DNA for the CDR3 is TGTGCCACCAGCATTGCGGGTACCACCTCCTACGAGCAGTACTTC. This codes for CATSIAGTTSYEQYF.

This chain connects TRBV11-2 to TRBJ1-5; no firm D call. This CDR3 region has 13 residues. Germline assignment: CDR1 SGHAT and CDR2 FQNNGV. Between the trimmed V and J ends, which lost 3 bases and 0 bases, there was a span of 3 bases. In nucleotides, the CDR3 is TGTGCCAGCAGCTTGGGTAGCAATCAGCCCCAGCATTTT. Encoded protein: CASSLGSNQPQHF.

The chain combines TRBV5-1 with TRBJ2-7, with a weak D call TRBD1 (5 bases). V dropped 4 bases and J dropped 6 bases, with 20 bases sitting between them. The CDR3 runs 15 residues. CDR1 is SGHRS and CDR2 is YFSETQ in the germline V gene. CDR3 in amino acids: CASSPPAGLLGEQYF. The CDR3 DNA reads TGCGCCAGCAGCCCCCCCGCAGGGTTATTAGGCGAGCAGTACTTC.

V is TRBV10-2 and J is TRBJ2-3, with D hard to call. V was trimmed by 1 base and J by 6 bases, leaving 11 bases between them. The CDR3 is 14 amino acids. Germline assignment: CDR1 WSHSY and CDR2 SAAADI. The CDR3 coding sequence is TGCGCCAGCAGTGAGTGGACCGACTCGGATACGCAGTATTTT. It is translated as CASSEWTDSDTQYF.

The CDR3 DNA follows: TGTGCCAGCAGTTCAAGTGGAGGGGCGACAGATACGCAGTATTTT. It codes for CASSSSGGATDTQYF. The gene calls are TRBV28 and TRBJ2-3, with a tentative D call TRBD2 (6 bases). Germline V gene sequence: CDR1 MDHEN, CDR2 SYDVKM. The V end was cut by 4 bases, the J end by 3 bases, with 14 bases between. This CDR3 contains 15 residues.

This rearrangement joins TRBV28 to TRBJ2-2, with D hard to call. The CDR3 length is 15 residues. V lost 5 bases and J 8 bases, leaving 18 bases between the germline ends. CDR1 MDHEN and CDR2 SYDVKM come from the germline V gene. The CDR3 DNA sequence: TGTGCCAGCAGTCCTACGGGCCCCCTCGGGGGGGAGCTGTTTTTT. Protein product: CASSPTGPLGGELFF.

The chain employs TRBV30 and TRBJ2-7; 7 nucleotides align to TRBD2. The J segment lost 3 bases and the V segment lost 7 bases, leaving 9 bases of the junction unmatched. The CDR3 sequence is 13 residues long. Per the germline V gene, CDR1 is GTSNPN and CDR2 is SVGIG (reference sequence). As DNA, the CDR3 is TGTGCCTCCCAGGGAGGGTCACTCTACGAGCAGTACTTC. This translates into CASQGGSLYEQYF.

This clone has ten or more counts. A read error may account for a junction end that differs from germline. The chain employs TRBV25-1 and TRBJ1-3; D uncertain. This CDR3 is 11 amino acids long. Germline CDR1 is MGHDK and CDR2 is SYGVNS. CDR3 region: CASGEMVVSNF. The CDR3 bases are TGTGCCAGCGGGGAGATGGTCGTTTCAAATTTT.

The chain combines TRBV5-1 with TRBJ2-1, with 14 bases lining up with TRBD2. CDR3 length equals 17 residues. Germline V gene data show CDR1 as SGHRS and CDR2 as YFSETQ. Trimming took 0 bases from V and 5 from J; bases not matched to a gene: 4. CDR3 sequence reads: CASSLGGTSGSNNEQFF. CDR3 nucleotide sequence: TGCGCCAGCAGCTTGGGCGGGACTAGCGGGAGCAACAATGAGCAGTTCTTC.